Listed here is a single TCR beta chain. Only in-frame clones appear in the TCRdb table, and some are missing; sequencing was by immunoSEQ multiplex PCR. The repertoire includes tens of thousands of clones, about 88% of them detected once, and 3.5% to 4% sits in the top ten. The data belong to a study of control samples from healthy donors and cancer patients. CDR1 is MNHEY and CDR2 is SVGAGI in the germline V gene. The CDR3 sequence is 14 residues long. Trimming left V 8 bases short and J 0 bases short, with 10 bases between. The sequence was obtained from a woman in her forties or fifties in good health. Specimen: blood. The V gene is TRBV6-5, the J gene TRBJ2-2, with D unclear. CDR3 nucleotides: TGTGCCAGCGCCTGGCAGCCGAACACCGGGGAGCTGTTTTTT. The encoded protein is CASAWQPNTGELFF.